Below, 5 T cell receptor beta chains from the same sample are listed, as sequenced in a study of Graves' ophthalmopathy and Graves' hyperthyroidism. Amplification of TCR beta CDR3 regions used RNA transcripts. An initial RT-PCR round employing HTBI primers preceded a second-round multiplex PCR. From the multiplex PCR reads, TCRdb called clonotypes with MiXCR, one entry per CDR3 protein. Of 500,000 to 700,000 distinct CDR3 sequences listed, about two fifths were seen once; the top ten hold over 3.5%. The sequenced sample was peripheral blood or thyroid tissue (not recorded which). These receptors came from an adult man with Graves' hyperthyroidism.

The chain uses TRBV30 and TRBJ1-2; D is unclear. Looked up from germline, CDR1 is GTSNPN and CDR2 is SVGIG (reference sequence). This CDR3 contains 15 residues. Between the trimmed V and J ends, which lost 2 bases and 7 bases, there was a span of 20 bases. CDR3 DNA: TGTGCCTGGAGTCTCGGACCGCCTAGTGGAAGTGGCTACACCTTC. It is translated as CAWSLGPPSGSGYTF.

With respect to this clonotype: The likely explanation is a read error, given a far larger clone one base away. The J gene is TRBJ2-5, the V gene TRBV5-1; a possible D gene is TRBD1 (6 bases). Germline V gene sequence: CDR1 SGHRS, CDR2 YFSETQ. The CDR3 length is 13 residues. CDR3 in DNA: TGCGCCAGCAGCTCGGACAGCCAAGAGACCCGGTACTTC. Amino acid sequence: CASSSDSQETRYF.

This clonotype occurred many times. The V call is TRBV25-1, the J call TRBJ1-5, with a weak D call TRBD1 (6 bases). Germline V gives CDR1 MGHDK, CDR2 SYGVNS. This CDR3 spans 18 amino acids. Between the trimmed V and J ends, which lost 0 bases and 5 bases, there was a span of 20 bases. This CDR3 reads CASSEYRRGRRRHQPQHF. The CDR3 nucleotides are TGTGCCAGCAGTGAATATCGCAGGGGCCGAAGAAGGCATCAGCCCCAGCATTTT.

Ten or more counts support this clonotype. V and J are TRBV19 and TRBJ2-5; either TRBD1 or TRBD2 may fit D (5 bases each). The V end was cut by 3 bases, the J end by 2 bases, with 7 bases between. This CDR3 spans 13 amino acids. Germline V gene data show CDR1 as LNHDA and CDR2 as SQIVND (reference sequence). The CDR3 spells CASSMRGQETQYF. CDR3 coding DNA: TGTGCCAGTAGTATGAGGGGTCAAGAGACCCAGTACTTC.

The chain employs TRBV25-1 and TRBJ2-2; the match to TRBD1 covers 7 bases. The CDR3 is 16 residues long. V shed 3 bases, J shed 0 bases, and the junction held 4 bases outside the gene matches. The germline V gene encodes CDR1 MGHDK and CDR2 SYGVNS. CDR3 in amino acids: CASSDPTGANTGELFF. The CDR3 DNA reads as TGTGCCAGCAGTGACCCAACAGGGGCGAACACCGGGGAGCTGTTTTTT.